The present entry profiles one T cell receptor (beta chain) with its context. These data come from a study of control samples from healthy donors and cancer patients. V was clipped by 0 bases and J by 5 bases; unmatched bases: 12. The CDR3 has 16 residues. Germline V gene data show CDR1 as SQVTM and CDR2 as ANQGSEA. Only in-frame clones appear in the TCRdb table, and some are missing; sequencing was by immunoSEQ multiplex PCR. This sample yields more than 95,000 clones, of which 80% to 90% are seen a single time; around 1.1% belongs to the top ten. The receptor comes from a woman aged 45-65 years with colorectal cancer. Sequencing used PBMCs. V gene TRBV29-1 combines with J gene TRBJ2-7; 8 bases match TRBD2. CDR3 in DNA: TGCAGCGTTGAAGATCGGGAAGCGGGAGTTGTCCACGAGCAGTACTTC. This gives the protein CSVEDREAGVVHEQYF.